The next 3 T cell receptor beta chains were all read from a single sample in a study of radiotherapy plus CTLA-4 blockade in lung cancer. Repertoires were generated with immunoSEQ multiplex PCR, while TCRdb's copy carries only in-frame clones and drops some. The sample lists about 62,000 clones, roughly 80% seen once, with approximately 4.5% in the top ten. Specimen: peripheral blood, collected from a patient treated with radiotherapy plus ipilimumab. The receptors were gathered from a human donor with non-small cell lung cancer who had a complete response to radiotherapy plus ipilimumab.

This chain connects TRBV18 to TRBJ2-4; weak D call: TRBD1 (6 bases). V dropped 2 bases and J dropped 4 bases, with 12 bases sitting between them. CDR1 KGHSH and CDR2 LQKENI come from the germline V gene. This CDR3 region has 15 residues. This CDR3 reads CASSPIAGEKNIQYF. CDR3 in DNA: TGTGCCAGCTCACCAATAGCAGGGGAAAAAAACATTCAGTACTTC.

This chain links TRBV7-9 with TRBJ2-2, with a possible D match to TRBD1 (5 bases). Between the trimmed V and J ends, which lost 1 base and 2 bases, there was a span of 14 bases. The CDR3 loop spans 17 amino acids. Germline values: CDR1 SEHNR, CDR2 FQNEAQ (reference sequence). The DNA for the CDR3 is TGTGCCAGCAGCTTAGACAGGTCACCACTAAACACCGGGGAGCTGTTTTTT. Amino acid sequence: CASSLDRSPLNTGELFF.

The rearrangement links TRBV6-5 to TRBJ1-2; D is perhaps TRBD1 (5 bases). With 6 bases removed from V and 0 bases from J, the gap between germline ends came to 8 bases. Germline CDR1 is MNHEY and CDR2 is SVGAGI. The CDR3 runs to 13 residues. CDR3 nucleotides: TGTGCCAGCAGCCCACAGGCTAACTATGGCTACACCTTC. Its protein product is CASSPQANYGYTF.